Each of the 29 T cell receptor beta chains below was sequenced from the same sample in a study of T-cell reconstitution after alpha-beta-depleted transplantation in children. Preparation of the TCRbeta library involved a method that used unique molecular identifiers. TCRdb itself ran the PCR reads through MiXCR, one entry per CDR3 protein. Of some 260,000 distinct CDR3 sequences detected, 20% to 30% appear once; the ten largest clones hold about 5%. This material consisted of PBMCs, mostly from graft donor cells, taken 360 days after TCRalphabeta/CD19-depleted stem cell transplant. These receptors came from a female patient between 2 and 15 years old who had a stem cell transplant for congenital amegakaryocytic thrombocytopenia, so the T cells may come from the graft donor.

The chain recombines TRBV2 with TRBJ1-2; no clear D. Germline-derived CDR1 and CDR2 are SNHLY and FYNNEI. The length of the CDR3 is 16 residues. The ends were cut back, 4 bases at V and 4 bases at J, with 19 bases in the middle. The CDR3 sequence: CASSANDWPPSYGYTF. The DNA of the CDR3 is TGTGCCAGCAGTGCTAACGACTGGCCTCCCTCCTATGGCTACACCTTC.

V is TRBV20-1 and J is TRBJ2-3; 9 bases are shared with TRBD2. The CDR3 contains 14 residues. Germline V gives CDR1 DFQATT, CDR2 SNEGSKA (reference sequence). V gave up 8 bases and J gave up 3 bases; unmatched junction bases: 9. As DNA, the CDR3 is TGCAGTAAACTTATTAGCGGGAGAACAGATACGCAGTATTTT. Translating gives CSKLISGRTDTQYF.

As DNA, the CDR3 is TGTGCCAGCTCACCCGTGGATACGCAGTATTTT. Amino acid sequence: CASSPVDTQYF. The chain uses TRBV18 and TRBJ2-3; D is unclear. This CDR3 has 11 residues. The V gene's germline CDR1 is KGHSH and CDR2 LQKENI. Trimming left V 3 bases short and J 6 bases short, with 4 bases between. The whole variable domain, filled in from reference TRBV18 and TRBJ2-3, reads NAGVMQNPRHLVRRRGQEARLRCSPMKGHSHVYWYRQLPEEGLKFMVYLQKENIIDESGMPKERFSAEFPKEGPSILRIQQVVRGDSAAYFCASSPVDTQYFGPGTRLTVL.

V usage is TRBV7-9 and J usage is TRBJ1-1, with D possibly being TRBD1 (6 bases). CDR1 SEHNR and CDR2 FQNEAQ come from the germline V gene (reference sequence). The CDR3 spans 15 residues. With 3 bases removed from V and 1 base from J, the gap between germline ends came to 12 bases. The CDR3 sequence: CASSFTGNPNTEAFF. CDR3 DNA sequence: TGTGCCAGCAGCTTTACAGGGAATCCGAACACTGAAGCTTTCTTT.

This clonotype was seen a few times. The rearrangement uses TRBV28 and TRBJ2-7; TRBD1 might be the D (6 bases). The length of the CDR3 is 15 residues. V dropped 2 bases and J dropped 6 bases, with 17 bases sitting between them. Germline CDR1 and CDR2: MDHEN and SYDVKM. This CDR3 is CASSLRVGQLGEQYF. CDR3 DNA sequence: TGTGCCAGCAGTTTACGCGTCGGACAGCTGGGCGAGCAGTACTTC.

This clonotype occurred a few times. DNA for the CDR3: TGTGCCAGCAGTTACTCGATCATCAGTTTGGGCACCGGGGAGCTGTTTTTT. Its translation is CASSYSIISLGTGELFF. The chain joins TRBV6-5 to TRBJ2-2; D is ambiguous. V dropped 0 bases and J dropped 4 bases, with 15 bases sitting between them. The CDR3 length is 17 residues. Germline values: CDR1 MNHEY, CDR2 SVGAGI.

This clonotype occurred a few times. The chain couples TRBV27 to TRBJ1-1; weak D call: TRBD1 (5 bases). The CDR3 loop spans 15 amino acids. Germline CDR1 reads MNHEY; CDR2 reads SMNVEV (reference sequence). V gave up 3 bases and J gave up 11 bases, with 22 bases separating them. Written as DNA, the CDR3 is TGTGCCAGCAGTTTGGGGCCCACAGGACCCCATGGGGCTTTCTTT. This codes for CASSLGPTGPHGAFF.

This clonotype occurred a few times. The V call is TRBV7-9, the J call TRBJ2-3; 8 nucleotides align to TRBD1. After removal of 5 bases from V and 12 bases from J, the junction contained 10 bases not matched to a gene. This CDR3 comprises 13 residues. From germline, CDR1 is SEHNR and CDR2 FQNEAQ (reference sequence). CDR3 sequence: CASSMDRAVGQYF. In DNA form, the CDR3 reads TGTGCCAGCAGCATGGACAGGGCTGTTGGTCAGTATTTT.

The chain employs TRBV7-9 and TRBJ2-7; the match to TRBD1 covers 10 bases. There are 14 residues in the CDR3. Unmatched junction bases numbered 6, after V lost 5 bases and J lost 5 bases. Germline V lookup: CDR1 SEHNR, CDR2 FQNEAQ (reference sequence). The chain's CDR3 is CASSPGQGRNEQYF. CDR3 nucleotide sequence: TGTGCCAGCAGCCCGGGACAGGGGAGGAACGAGCAGTACTTC.

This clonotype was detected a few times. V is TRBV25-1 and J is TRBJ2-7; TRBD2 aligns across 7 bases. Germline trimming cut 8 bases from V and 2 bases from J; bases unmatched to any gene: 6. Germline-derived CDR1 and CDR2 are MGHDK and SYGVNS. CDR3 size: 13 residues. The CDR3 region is CASVAGDPYEQYF. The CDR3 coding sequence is TGTGCCAGCGTCGCGGGGGACCCCTACGAGCAGTACTTC.

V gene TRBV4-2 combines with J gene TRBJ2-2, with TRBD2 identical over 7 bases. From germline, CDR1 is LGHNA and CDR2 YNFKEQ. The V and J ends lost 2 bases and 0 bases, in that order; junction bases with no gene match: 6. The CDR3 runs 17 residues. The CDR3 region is CASSQWAGVANTGELFF. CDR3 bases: TGTGCCAGCAGCCAATGGGCGGGGGTAGCGAACACCGGGGAGCTGTTTTTT.

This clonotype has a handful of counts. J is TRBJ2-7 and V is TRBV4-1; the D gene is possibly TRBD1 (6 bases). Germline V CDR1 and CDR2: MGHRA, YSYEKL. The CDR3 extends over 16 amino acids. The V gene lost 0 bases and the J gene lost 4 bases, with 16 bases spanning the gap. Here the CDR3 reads CASSQDPPGQVYEQYF. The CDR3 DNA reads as TGCGCCAGCAGCCAAGATCCCCCGGGACAAGTTTACGAGCAGTACTTC.

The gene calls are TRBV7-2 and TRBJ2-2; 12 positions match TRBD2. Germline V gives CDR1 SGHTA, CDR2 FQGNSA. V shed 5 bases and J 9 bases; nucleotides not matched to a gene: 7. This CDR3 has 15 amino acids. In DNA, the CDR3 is TGTGCCAGCAGCCGCGGGGGACTAGCGGGCCGGGAGCTGTTTTTT. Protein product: CASSRGGLAGRELFF. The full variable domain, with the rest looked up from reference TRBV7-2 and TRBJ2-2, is GAGVSQSPSNKVTEKGKDVELRCDPISGHTALYWYRQSLGQGLEFLIYFQGNSAPDKSGLPSDRFSAERTGGSVSTLTIQRTQQEDSAVYLCASSRGGLAGRELFFGEGSRLTVL.

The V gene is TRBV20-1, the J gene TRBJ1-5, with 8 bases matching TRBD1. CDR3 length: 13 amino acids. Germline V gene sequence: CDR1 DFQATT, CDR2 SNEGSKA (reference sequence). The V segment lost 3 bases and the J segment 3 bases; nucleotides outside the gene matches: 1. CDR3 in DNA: TGCAGTGCTAGGGGACAGGACAATCAGCCCCAGCATTTT. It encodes CSARGQDNQPQHF.

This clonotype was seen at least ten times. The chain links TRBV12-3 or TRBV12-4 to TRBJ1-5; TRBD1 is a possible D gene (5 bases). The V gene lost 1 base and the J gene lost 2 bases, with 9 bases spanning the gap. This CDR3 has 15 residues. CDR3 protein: CASSLGGARNQPQHF. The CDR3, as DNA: TGTGCCAGCAGTTTAGGAGGGGCGCGCAATCAGCCCCAGCATTTT.

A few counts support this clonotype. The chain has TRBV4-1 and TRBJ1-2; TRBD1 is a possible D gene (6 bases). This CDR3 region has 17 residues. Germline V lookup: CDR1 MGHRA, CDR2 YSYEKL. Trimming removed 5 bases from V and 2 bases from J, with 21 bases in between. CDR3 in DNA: TGCGCCAGCAGCAATTACATCGGGGGCCGAAGAAACTATGGCTACACCTTC. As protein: CASSNYIGGRRNYGYTF.

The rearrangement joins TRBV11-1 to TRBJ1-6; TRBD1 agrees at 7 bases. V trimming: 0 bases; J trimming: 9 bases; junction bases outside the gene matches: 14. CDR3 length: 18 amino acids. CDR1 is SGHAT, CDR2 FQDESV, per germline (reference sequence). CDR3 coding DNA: TGTGCCAGCAGCTTAGCCGGGGACAGCGTGAACTCCGGTTCACCCCTCCACTTT. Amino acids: CASSLAGDSVNSGSPLHF.

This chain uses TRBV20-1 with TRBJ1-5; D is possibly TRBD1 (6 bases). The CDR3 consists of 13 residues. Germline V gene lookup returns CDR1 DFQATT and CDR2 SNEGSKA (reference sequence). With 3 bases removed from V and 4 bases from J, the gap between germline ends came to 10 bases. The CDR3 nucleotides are TGCAGTGCTAGGGGACATATTAATCAGCCCCAGCATTTT. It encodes CSARGHINQPQHF.

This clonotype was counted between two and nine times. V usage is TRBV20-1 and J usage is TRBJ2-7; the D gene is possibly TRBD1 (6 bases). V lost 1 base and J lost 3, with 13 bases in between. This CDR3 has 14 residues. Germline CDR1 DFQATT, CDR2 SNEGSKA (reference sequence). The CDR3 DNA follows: TGCAGTGCTAGAGTTCTGGGCAGGGGCTACGAGCAGTACTTC. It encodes CSARVLGRGYEQYF.

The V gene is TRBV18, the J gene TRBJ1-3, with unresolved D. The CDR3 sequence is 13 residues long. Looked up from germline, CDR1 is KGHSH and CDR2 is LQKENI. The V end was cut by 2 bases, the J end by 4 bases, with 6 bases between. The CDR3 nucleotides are TGTGCCAGCTCACCAAGGACGGGAAACACCATATATTTT. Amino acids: CASSPRTGNTIYF.

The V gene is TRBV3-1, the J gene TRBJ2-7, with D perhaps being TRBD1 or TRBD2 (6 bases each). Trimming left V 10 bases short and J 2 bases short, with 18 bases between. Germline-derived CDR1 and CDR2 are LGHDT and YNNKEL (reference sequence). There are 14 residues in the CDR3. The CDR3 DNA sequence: TGTGCCACCAGACAGGCGGGAAAACCCTACGAGCAGTACTTC. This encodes CATRQAGKPYEQYF.

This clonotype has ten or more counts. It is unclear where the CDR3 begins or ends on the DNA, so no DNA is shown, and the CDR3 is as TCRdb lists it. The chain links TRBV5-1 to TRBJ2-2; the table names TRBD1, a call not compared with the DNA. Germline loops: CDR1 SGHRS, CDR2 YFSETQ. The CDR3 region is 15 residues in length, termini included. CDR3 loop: CASSLVGQGAKPLFF.

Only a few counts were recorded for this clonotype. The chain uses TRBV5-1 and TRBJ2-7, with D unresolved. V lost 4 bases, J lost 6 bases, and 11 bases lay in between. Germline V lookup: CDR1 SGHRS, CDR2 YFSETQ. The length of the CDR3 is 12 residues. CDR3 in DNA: TGCGCCAGCAGCACCGGACGCGGCGAGCAGTACTTC. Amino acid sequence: CASSTGRGEQYF.

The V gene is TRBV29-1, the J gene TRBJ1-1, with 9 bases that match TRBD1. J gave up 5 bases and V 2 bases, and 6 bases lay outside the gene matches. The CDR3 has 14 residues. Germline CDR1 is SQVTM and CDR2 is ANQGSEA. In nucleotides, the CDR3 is TGCAGCGTTGAAATGAGACAGGGGGGGACTGAAGCTTTCTTT. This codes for CSVEMRQGGTEAFF.

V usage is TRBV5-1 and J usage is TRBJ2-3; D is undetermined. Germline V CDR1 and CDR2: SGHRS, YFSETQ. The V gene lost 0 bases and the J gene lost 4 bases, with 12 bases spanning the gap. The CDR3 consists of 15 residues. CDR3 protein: CASSLVPRSSDTQYF. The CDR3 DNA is TGCGCCAGCAGCTTGGTTCCCAGGTCCTCAGATACGCAGTATTTT. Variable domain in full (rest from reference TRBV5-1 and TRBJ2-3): KAGVTQTPRYLIKTRGQQVTLSCSPISGHRSVSWYQQTPGQGLQFLFEYFSETQRNKGNFPGRFSGRQFSNSRSEMNVSTLELGDSALYLCASSLVPRSSDTQYFGPGTRLTVL.

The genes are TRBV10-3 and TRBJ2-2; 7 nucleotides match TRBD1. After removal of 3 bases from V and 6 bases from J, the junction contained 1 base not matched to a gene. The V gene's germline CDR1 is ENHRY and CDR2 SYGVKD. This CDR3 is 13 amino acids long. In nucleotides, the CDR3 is TGTGCCATCAGTGATACAGGGGCCGGGGAGCTGTTTTTT. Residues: CAISDTGAGELFF.

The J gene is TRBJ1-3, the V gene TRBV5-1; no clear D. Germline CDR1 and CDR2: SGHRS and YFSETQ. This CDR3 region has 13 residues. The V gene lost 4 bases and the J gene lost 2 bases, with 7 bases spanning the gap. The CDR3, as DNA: TGCGCCAGCAGCGTCGACGCTGGAAACACCATATATTTT. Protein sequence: CASSVDAGNTIYF.

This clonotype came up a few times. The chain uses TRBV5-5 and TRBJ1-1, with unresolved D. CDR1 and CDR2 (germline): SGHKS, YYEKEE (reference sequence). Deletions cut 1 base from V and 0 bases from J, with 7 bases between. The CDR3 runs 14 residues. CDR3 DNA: TGTGCCAGCAGCTTGCTCAGAATGAACACTGAAGCTTTCTTT. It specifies CASSLLRMNTEAFF.

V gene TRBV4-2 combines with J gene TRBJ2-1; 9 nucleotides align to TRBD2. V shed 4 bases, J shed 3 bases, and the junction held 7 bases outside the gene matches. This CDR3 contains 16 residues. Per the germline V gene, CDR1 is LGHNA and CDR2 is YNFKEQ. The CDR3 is CASSLVAGVDYNEQFF. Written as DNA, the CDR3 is TGTGCCAGCAGCCTTGTAGCGGGAGTAGACTACAATGAGCAGTTCTTC.